The rows below give T cell receptor beta chains drawn from one sample of a study of CD8 T cells in Susac syndrome. One entry per CDR3 protein, called by TCRdb with MiXCR from the immunoSEQ multiplex PCR reads. The data contain about 180,000 distinct CDR3 sequences, under 97% of them seen just once; the ten biggest clones take up approximately 0.09%. The specimen sequenced was CD4+ T cells from PBMCs. The source of these receptors is a human donor with multiple sclerosis. The CDR3 runs from the conserved cysteine through the conserved F or W. Fields, in order: clone size, D gene, J gene, V gene, CDR3 protein, CDR3 DNA. D genes are given only for firm matches. Only part of the rows carry a size: once, few, many, or a class if the clone is expanded.

clone_size: .; d_call: TRBD2; j_call: TRBJ2-5; v_call: TRBV20-1; cdr3_aa: CSARRTSGGPAETQYF; cdr3_nt: TGCAGTGCCAGACGGACTAGCGGGGGCCCGGCTGAGACCCAGTACTTC
clone_size: .; d_call: .; j_call: TRBJ2-7; v_call: TRBV23-1; cdr3_aa: CASGLIVERFSYEQYF; cdr3_nt: TGCGCCAGCGGGCTCATTGTAGAACGATTCTCCTACGAGCAGTACTTC
clone_size: .; d_call: TRBD1; j_call: TRBJ1-2; v_call: TRBV3-1; cdr3_aa: CASSQGQRDGYTF; cdr3_nt: TGTGCCAGCAGCCAGGGACAGCGGGATGGCTACACCTTC
clone_size: few; d_call: .; j_call: TRBJ2-3; v_call: TRBV24-1; cdr3_aa: CATGYLDTQYF; cdr3_nt: TGTGCCACCGGCTATTTGGATACGCAGTATTTT
clone_size: .; d_call: TRBD1; j_call: TRBJ1-5; v_call: TRBV20-1; cdr3_aa: CSARTGTVGNQPQHF; cdr3_nt: TGCAGTGCTAGAACCGGGACAGTCGGCAATCAGCCCCAGCATTTT
clone_size: .; d_call: TRBD1; j_call: TRBJ1-5; v_call: TRBV20-1; cdr3_aa: CSARWDSNQPQHF; cdr3_nt: TGCAGTGCTAGGTGGGACAGTAATCAGCCCCAGCATTTT
clone_size: .; d_call: TRBD2; j_call: TRBJ2-7; v_call: TRBV4-2; cdr3_aa: CASSQAGGLNEQYF; cdr3_nt: TGTGCCAGCAGCCAAGCGGGGGGTTTAAACGAGCAGTACTTC
clone_size: .; d_call: .; j_call: TRBJ2-3; v_call: TRBV5-1; cdr3_aa: CASSLSGGQDTQYF; cdr3_nt: TGCGCCAGCAGCTTGTCGGGGGGCCAAGATACGCAGTATTTT
clone_size: .; d_call: .; j_call: TRBJ2-7; v_call: TRBV5-1; cdr3_aa: CASSGGGPPYEQYF; cdr3_nt: TGCGCCAGCAGCGGGGGCGGGCCCCCCTACGAGCAGTACTTC
clone_size: .; d_call: TRBD1; j_call: TRBJ1-2; v_call: TRBV9; cdr3_aa: CASSVGLRTGSYGYTF; cdr3_nt: TGTGCCAGCAGCGTAGGCCTAAGGACAGGGAGCTATGGCTACACCTTC
clone_size: .; d_call: .; j_call: TRBJ1-2; v_call: TRBV5-4; cdr3_aa: CASSLSRAEGYTF; cdr3_nt: TGTGCCAGCAGCTTGTCCAGGGCAGAAGGCTACACCTTC
clone_size: .; d_call: TRBD1; j_call: TRBJ2-1; v_call: TRBV24-1; cdr3_aa: CATSDPDTGTAYNEQFF; cdr3_nt: TGTGCCACCAGTGATCCTGACACCGGGACAGCTTACAATGAGCAGTTCTTC
clone_size: .; d_call: .; j_call: TRBJ2-3; v_call: TRBV12-3/TRBV12-4; cdr3_aa: CASSFRGGTDTQYF; cdr3_nt: TGTGCCAGCAGCTTCAGGGGTGGCACAGATACGCAGTATTTT
clone_size: once; d_call: TRBD2; j_call: TRBJ2-1; v_call: TRBV7-2; cdr3_aa: CASSFPGLAGFEQFF; cdr3_nt: TGTGCCAGCAGCTTCCCGGGACTAGCGGGGTTTGAGCAGTTCTTC
clone_size: .; d_call: .; j_call: TRBJ2-1; v_call: TRBV13; cdr3_aa: CASSSRWAMMNEQFF; cdr3_nt: TGTGCCAGCAGCTCCAGGTGGGCAATGATGAATGAGCAGTTCTTC
clone_size: .; d_call: TRBD2; j_call: TRBJ2-1; v_call: TRBV6-4; cdr3_aa: CASSGTSGGAEQFF; cdr3_nt: TGTGCCAGCAGTGGGACTAGCGGGGGGGCTGAGCAGTTCTTC
clone_size: .; d_call: TRBD1; j_call: TRBJ1-5; v_call: TRBV25-1; cdr3_aa: CASSGGTGNNQPQHF; cdr3_nt: TGTGCCAGCAGTGGGGGGACAGGAAACAATCAGCCCCAGCATTTT
clone_size: .; d_call: .; j_call: TRBJ1-2; v_call: TRBV4-2; cdr3_aa: CASSQVSGGRILPNYGYTF; cdr3_nt: TGTGCCAGCAGCCAAGTTTCCGGGGGGAGGATCCTCCCTAACTATGGCTACACCTTC
clone_size: .; d_call: .; j_call: TRBJ2-5; v_call: TRBV29-1; cdr3_aa: CSVAGRGQETQYF; cdr3_nt: TGCAGCGTTGCAGGGCGGGGACAAGAGACCCAGTACTTC
clone_size: once; d_call: .; j_call: TRBJ2-3; v_call: TRBV12-3/TRBV12-4; cdr3_aa: CASSKQGTYSTDTQYF; cdr3_nt: TGTGCCAGCAGTAAACAGGGCACCTATAGCACAGATACGCAGTATTTT
clone_size: .; d_call: .; j_call: TRBJ1-3; v_call: TRBV4-3; cdr3_aa: CASSRTQGTNTIYF; cdr3_nt: TGCGCCAGCAGCCGAACACAGGGTACCAACACCATATATTTT
clone_size: .; d_call: TRBD1; j_call: TRBJ2-2; v_call: TRBV5-6; cdr3_aa: CASSPTGQGNTGELFF; cdr3_nt: TGTGCCAGCAGCCCAACTGGACAGGGTAACACCGGGGAGCTGTTTTTT